The sample holds one count of the clone carrying this T cell receptor (beta chain). These data come from a study of T cell changes during pregnancy in multiple sclerosis. Sequencing was performed with immunoSEQ multiplex PCR; in TCRdb, only in-frame clones are kept and a portion is missing. The sample consists of some 99,000 clones, around 92% of them appearing once. CDR3 length: 17 amino acids. Losses at the gene ends were 0 bases for V and 1 base for J; bases not matched to a gene: 3. Germline CDR1 reads SGHVS; CDR2 reads FQNEAQ. The receptor was derived from a female donor in good health, enrolled as a control in a pregnancy study. The sequencing used peripheral blood, collected after pregnancy. The rearrangement joins TRBV7-8 to TRBJ2-3; the match to TRBD2 covers 11 bases. DNA of the CDR3: TGTGCCAGCAGCTTAGCTAGCGGGGGGGCGCGCACAGATACGCAGTATTTT. It codes for CASSLASGGARTDTQYF.